The 9 T cell receptor beta chains below were found in one sample sequenced in a study of blood T cells in healthy people across ages. A J-beta primer mix and a sample-barcoded 5' primer were used in a second PCR of roughly 7 to 12 cycles. TCRdb used MiXCR to reprocess the 5' RACE reads, holding one entry per CDR3 protein. Found here are 1.5 million to 2 million distinct CDR3 sequences, over 25% of them singletons; the top ten hold over 7%. What was sequenced was blood. All receptors derive from a woman under 40 in good health.

The chain has TRBV7-3 and TRBJ2-3; D unclear. The CDR3 is 14 residues long. Germline V gene data show CDR1 as SGHTA and CDR2 as FQGTGA. With 5 bases removed from V and 4 bases from J, the gap between germline ends came to 13 bases. DNA of the CDR3: TGTGCCAGCAGCGGAAAGGGAACCCCAGATACGCAGTATTTT. Translated, it gives CASSGKGTPDTQYF.

This chain joins TRBV7-8 and TRBJ2-2; D gene uncertain. V was trimmed by 4 bases and J by 7 bases, leaving 13 bases between them. Germline assignment: CDR1 SGHVS and CDR2 FQNEAQ. This CDR3 spans 14 amino acids. CDR3 sequence: CASSYLSLVGELFF. CDR3 bases: TGTGCCAGCAGCTACCTAAGCCTTGTCGGGGAGCTGTTTTTT.

The genes are TRBV5-1 and TRBJ2-4; 8 nucleotides match TRBD2. There are 11 residues in the CDR3. Trimming took 3 bases from V and 13 from J; bases not matched to a gene: 3. Germline lookup yields CDR1 SGHRS and CDR2 YFSETQ. CDR3: CASSYSGKQYF. In DNA, the CDR3 is TGCGCCAGCAGCTATAGCGGGAAGCAGTACTTC.

V and J are TRBV23-1 and TRBJ2-7; D gene ambiguous. TRBV23-1 is flagged as an ORF with uncertain function. CDR3 size: 12 residues. V was cut by 7 bases and J by 7 bases, with 14 bases left in between. The chain's CDR3 is CASTWKSNEQYF. The CDR3 region has the DNA TGCGCCAGCACGTGGAAGAGCAATGAGCAGTACTTC.

The chain couples TRBV30 to TRBJ1-6; D call uncertain. CDR1 is GTSNPN and CDR2 is SVGIG in the germline V gene (reference sequence). This CDR3 spans 13 amino acids. Deletions cut 2 bases from V and 7 bases from J, with 9 bases between. CDR3 DNA sequence: TGTGCCTGGAGTCCCTCCATGAATTCACCCCTCCACTTT. Protein sequence: CAWSPSMNSPLHF.

This clonotype has a single count. This sequence joins TRBV6-1 and TRBJ2-7; D possibly corresponds to TRBD2 (5 bases). The better agreement between TRBJ2-1 and the DNA end casts doubt on the J call. The CDR3 loop spans 13 amino acids. Germline CDR1 reads MNHNS; CDR2 reads SASEGT. In nucleotides, the CDR3 is TGTGCCAGCACTGAGGGCCTCTCCTACGAGCAGTTCTTC. It is translated as CASTEGLSYEQFF.

As to this clonotype: This clone may be a read error of a much larger clone one base away. The chain joins TRBV18 to TRBJ2-7; TRBD2 matches 9 bases. This CDR3 is built from 15 residues. Germline-derived CDR1 and CDR2 are KGHSH and LQKENI. CDR3 coding DNA: TGTGCCAGCTCACCAGCCGGGACTAGCTCCTACGAGCGGTACTTC. Residues: CASSPAGTSSYERYF.

In its sample, this clonotype was seen a few times. The chain carries TRBV12-3 or TRBV12-4 and TRBJ2-3; D is unclear. The CDR3 totals 12 residues. V lost 6 bases and J lost 8, with 12 bases in between. As DNA, the CDR3 is TGTGCCAGCAGCCCCCTAGTAACTACGCAGTATTTT. Its translation: CASSPLVTTQYF.

This chain links TRBV5-1 with TRBJ2-7, with 9 nucleotides matching TRBD2. CDR1 and CDR2 from the germline V gene are SGHRS and YFSETQ. Trimming took 1 base from V and 6 from J; bases not matched to a gene: 11. The CDR3 is made up of 16 amino acids. CDR3 coding DNA: TGCGCCAGCAGCTTGCGGCTACTAGCGGGCGGAGGCGAGCAGTACTTC. Residues: CASSLRLLAGGGEQYF.